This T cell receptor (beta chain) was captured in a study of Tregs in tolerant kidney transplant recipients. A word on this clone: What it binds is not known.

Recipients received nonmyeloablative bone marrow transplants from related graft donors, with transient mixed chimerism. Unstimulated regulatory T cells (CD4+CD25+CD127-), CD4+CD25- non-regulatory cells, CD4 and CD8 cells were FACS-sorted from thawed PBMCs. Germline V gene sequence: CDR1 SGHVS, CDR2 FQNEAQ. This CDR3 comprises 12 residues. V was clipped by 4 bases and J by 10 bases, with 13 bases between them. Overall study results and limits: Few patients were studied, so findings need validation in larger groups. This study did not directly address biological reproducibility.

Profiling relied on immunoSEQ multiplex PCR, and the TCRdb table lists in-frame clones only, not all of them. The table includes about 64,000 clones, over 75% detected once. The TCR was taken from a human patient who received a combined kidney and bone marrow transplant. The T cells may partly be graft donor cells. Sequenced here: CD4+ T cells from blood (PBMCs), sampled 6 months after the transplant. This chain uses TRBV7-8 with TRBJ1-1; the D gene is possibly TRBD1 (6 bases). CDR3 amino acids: CASSSNGQRAFF. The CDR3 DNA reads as TGTGCCAGCAGCTCAAACGGACAGAGAGCTTTCTTT.